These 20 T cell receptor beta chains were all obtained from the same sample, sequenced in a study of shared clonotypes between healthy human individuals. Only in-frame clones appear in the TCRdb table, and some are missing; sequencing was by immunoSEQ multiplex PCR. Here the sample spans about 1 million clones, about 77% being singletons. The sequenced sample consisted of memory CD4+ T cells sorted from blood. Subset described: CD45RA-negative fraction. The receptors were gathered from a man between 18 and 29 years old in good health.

The CDR3 DNA reads TGTGCCAGTAGTACAAACAGGGACGTCATTAGGGACTATGGCTACACCTTC. It translates to CASSTNRDVIRDYGYTF. This chain connects TRBV19 to TRBJ1-2; TRBD1 might be the D (6 bases). Germline assignment: CDR1 LNHDA and CDR2 SQIVND (reference sequence). The CDR3 has 17 residues. The V gene lost 4 bases and the J gene lost 3 bases, with 21 bases spanning the gap.

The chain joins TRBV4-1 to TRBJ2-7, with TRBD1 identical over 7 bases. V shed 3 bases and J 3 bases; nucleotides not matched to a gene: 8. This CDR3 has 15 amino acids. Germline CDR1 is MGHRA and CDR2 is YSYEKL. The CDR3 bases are TGCGCCAGCAGCCATAGACAGGGCCAAGACTACGAGCAGTACTTC. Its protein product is CASSHRQGQDYEQYF.

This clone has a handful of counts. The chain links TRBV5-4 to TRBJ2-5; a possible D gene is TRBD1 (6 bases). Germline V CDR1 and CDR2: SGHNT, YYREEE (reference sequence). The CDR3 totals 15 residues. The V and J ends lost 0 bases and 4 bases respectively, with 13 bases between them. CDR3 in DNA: TGTGCCAGCAGCTTGGAGTGGGGGCCGAGAGAGACCCAGTACTTC. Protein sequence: CASSLEWGPRETQYF.

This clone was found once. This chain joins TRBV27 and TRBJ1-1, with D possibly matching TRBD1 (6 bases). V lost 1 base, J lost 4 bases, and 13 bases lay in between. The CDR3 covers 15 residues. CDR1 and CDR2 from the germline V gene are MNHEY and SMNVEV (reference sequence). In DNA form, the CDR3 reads TGTGCCAGCAGTTTATGGGGGGGGCAAGTCACTGAAGCTTTCTTT. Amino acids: CASSLWGGQVTEAFF.

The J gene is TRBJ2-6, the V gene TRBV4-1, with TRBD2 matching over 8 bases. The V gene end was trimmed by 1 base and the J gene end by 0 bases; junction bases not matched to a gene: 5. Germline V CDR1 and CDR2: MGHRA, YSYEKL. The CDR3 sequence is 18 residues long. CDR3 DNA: TGCGCCAGCAGCCAAGGCCCGGGAGGGAGCTCTGGGGCCAACGTCCTGACTTTC. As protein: CASSQGPGGSSGANVLTF.

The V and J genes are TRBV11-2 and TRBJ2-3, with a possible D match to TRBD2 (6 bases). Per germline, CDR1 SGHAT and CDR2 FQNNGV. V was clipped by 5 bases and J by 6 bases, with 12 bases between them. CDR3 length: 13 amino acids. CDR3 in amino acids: CASSAGPSDTQYF. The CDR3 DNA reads TGTGCCAGCAGCGCGGGGCCCTCTGATACGCAGTATTTT. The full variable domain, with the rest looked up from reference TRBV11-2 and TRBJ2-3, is EAGVAQSPRYKIIEKRQSVAFWCNPISGHATLYWYQQILGQGPKLLIQFQNNGVVDDSQLPKDRFSAERLKGVDSTLKIQPAKLEDSAVYLCASSAGPSDTQYFGPGTRLTVL.

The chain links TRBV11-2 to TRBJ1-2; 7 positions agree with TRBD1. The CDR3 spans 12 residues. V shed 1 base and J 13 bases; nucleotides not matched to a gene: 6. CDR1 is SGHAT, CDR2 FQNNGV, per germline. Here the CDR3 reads CASSLVGGAVTF. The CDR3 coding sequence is TGTGCCAGCAGCTTAGTAGGGGGCGCTGTCACCTTC.

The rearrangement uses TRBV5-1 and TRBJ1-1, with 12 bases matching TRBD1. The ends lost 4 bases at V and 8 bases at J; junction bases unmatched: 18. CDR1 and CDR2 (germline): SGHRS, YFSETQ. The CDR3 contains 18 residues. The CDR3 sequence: CASSRGVGTGGDQQEAFF. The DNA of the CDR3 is TGCGCCAGCAGCCGAGGGGTCGGGACAGGGGGCGATCAGCAGGAAGCTTTCTTT.

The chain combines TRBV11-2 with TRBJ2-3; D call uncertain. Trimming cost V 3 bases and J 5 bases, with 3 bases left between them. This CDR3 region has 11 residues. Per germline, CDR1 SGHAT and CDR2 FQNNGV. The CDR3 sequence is CASSFKDTQYF. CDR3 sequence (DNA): TGTGCCAGCAGCTTCAAAGATACGCAGTATTTT.

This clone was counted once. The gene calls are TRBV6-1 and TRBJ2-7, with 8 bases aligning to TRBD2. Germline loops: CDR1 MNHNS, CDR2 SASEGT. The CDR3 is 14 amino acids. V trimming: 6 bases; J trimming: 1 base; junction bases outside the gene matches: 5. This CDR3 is CASRGSGGSYEQYF. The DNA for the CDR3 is TGTGCCAGCAGGGGCAGCGGGGGTTCCTACGAGCAGTACTTC.

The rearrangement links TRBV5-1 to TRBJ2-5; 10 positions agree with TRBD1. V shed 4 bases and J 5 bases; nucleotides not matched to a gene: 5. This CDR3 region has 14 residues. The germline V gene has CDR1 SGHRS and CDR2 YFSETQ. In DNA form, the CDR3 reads TGCGCCAGCAGCCCGGGACAGGGGTCGGAGACCCAGTACTTC. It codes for CASSPGQGSETQYF.

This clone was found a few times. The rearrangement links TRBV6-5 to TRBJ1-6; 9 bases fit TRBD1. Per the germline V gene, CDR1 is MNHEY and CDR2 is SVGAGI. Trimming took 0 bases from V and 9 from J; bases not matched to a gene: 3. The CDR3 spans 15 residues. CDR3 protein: CASSYSKDRGSPLHF. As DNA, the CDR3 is TGTGCCAGCAGTTACTCGAAGGACAGGGGTTCACCCCTCCACTTT.

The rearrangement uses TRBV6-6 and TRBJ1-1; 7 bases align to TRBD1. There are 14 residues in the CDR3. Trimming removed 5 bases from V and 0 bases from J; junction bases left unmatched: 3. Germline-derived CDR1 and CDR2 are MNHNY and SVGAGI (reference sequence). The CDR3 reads CASSEGQLNTEAFF. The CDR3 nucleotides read TGTGCCAGCAGTGAGGGACAGCTGAACACTGAAGCTTTCTTT.

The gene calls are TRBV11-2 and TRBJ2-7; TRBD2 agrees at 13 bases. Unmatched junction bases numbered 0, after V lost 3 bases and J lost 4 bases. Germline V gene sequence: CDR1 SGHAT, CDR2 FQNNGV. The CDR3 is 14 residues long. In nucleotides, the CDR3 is TGTGCCAGCAGCTTGACTAGCGGGGGGTACGAGCAGTACTTC. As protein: CASSLTSGGYEQYF.

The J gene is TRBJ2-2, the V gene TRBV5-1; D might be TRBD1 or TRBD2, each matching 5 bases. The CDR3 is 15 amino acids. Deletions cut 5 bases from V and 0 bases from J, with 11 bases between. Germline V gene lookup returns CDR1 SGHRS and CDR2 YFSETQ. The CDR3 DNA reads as TGCGCCAGCAGGGCCGGGACGTCGAACACCGGGGAGCTGTTTTTT. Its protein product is CASRAGTSNTGELFF.

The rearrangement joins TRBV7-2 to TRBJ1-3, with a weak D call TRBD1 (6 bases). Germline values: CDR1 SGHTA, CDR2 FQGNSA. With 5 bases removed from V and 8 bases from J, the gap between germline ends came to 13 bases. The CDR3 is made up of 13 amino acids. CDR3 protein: CASSVEGGDTIYF. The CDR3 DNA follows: TGTGCCAGCAGCGTCGAGGGGGGGGACACCATATATTTT.

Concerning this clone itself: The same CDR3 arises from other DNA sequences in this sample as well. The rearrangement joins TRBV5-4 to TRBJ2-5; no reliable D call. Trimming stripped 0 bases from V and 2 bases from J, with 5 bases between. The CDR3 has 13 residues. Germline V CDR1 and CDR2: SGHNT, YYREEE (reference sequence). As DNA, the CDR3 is TGTGCCAGCAGCTTGGGCAGGCAAGAGACCCAGTACTTC. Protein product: CASSLGRQETQYF.

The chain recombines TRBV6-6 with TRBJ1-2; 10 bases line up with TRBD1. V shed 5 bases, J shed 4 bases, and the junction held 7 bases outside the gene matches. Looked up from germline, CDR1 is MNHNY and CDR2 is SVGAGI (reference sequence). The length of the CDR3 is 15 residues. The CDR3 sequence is CASSDRQGAGYGYTF. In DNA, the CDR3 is TGTGCCAGCAGTGATAGACAGGGGGCGGGCTATGGCTACACCTTC.

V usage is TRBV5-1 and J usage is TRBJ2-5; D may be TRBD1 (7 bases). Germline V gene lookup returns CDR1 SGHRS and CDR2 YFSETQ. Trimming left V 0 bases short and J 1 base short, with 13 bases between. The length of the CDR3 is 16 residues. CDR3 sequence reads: CASSLGQGGFQETQYF. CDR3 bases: TGCGCCAGCAGCTTGGGCCAGGGGGGCTTCCAAGAGACCCAGTACTTC.

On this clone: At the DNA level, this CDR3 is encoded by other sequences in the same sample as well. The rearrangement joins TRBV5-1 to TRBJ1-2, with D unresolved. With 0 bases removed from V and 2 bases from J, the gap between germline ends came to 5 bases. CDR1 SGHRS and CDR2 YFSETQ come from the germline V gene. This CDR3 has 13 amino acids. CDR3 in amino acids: CASSLDSNYGYTF. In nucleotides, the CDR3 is TGCGCCAGCAGCTTGGACTCAAACTATGGCTACACCTTC.